The rows below give T cell receptor beta chains drawn from one sample of a study of blood T cells in healthy people across ages. MiXCR, run by TCRdb on the 5' RACE reads, gives a single entry per CDR3 protein. The sample records 1 million or so distinct CDR3 sequences, around 27% being singletons. The same sample was also used in a study of T cells of mothers and their children.

Sequenced input: blood. The receptor source for this set is a girl aged 2 to 9 in good health. The CDR3 runs from the conserved cysteine through the conserved F or W. D genes are given only for firm matches. The listing skips clone size in some rows; elsewhere it reads once, few, many or a size class.

>TRBJ2-4|TRBV2|-|-
CASRQMLAKNIQYF
TGTGCCAGCAGACAGATGCTAGCCAAAAACATTCAGTACTTC
>TRBJ1-1|TRBV4-3|-|few
CASSQDSGALTFF
TGCGCCAGCAGCCAAGATTCGGGGGCTCTAACTTTCTTT
>TRBJ2-7|TRBV6-5|-|-
CASSYSPSEQYF
TGTGCCAGCAGTTACTCCCCGAGCGAGCAGTACTTC
>TRBJ1-2|TRBV10-3|TRBD1|few
CAISVDRGGHTF
TGTGCCATCAGTGTGGACAGGGGGGGGCACACCTTC
>TRBJ1-2|TRBV27|TRBD1|many
CASRAGTATNYGYTF
TGTGCCAGCAGAGCCGGGACAGCGACTAACTATGGCTACACCTTC
>TRBJ2-1|TRBV6-2/TRBV6-3|-|-
CASSSPEVRGLGYNEQFF
TGTGCCAGCAGTTCCCCCGAAGTTAGGGGACTTGGCTACAATGAGCAGTTCTTC
>TRBJ2-1|TRBV5-6|TRBD2|-
CASSPGTSGIRSYNEQFF
TGTGCCAGCAGCCCCGGGACTAGCGGGATCCGATCCTACAATGAGCAGTTCTTC
>TRBJ1-1|TRBV5-1|-|-
CASSSFWTRNTEAFF
TGCGCCAGCAGTTCGTTTTGGACTAGGAACACTGAAGCTTTCTTT
>TRBJ1-4|TRBV7-8|-|-
CASSSPGGATNEKLFF
TGTGCCAGCAGCTCCCCGGGAGGGGCAACTAATGAAAAACTGTTTTTT
>TRBJ2-1|TRBV20-1|-|few
CSARDLASEQFF
TGCAGTGCTAGAGATTTGGCTTCTGAGCAGTTCTTC
>TRBJ2-3|TRBV5-5|-|few
CASSSFQDTQYF
TGTGCCAGCAGCTCATTTCAAGATACGCAGTATTTT
>TRBJ2-1|TRBV12-3/TRBV12-4|TRBD1|once
CASSKQGVGNEQFF
TGTGCCAGCAGTAAACAGGGGGTAGGGAATGAGCAGTTCTTC
>TRBJ2-1|TRBV5-1|-|-
CASSAMTSSPYNEQFF
TGCGCCAGCAGCGCGATGACTAGTTCCCCCTACAATGAGCAGTTCTTC
>TRBJ2-2|TRBV9|TRBD1|-
CASSVAQQGATGELFF
TGTGCCAGCAGCGTAGCACAGCAGGGGGCGACCGGGGAGCTGTTTTTT
>TRBJ1-1|TRBV4-3|-|few
CASSQDMANTEAFF
TGCGCCAGCAGCCAAGATATGGCCAACACTGAAGCTTTCTTT
>TRBJ2-5|TRBV7-9|-|few
CASSPSKRGHKQETQYF
TGTGCCAGCAGCCCCTCGAAGCGAGGACACAAACAAGAGACCCAGTACTTC
>TRBJ2-3|TRBV9|-|few
CASSVEPRDTQYF
TGTGCCAGCAGCGTAGAGCCGCGAGATACGCAGTATTTT
>TRBJ1-5|TRBV15|-|few
CATRNSLGGNQPQHF
TGTGCCACCAGAAACAGCCTGGGGGGGAATCAGCCCCAGCATTTT
>TRBJ2-1|TRBV5-1|-|many
CASTLGGSDEQFF
TGCGCCAGCACCCTGGGGGGCAGCGATGAGCAGTTCTTC
>TRBJ1-2|TRBV5-1|-|-
CASSPGPHGSGYTF
TGCGCCAGCAGCCCAGGACCACACGGCAGTGGCTACACCTTC
>TRBJ2-3|TRBV20-1|TRBD2|few
CSALPGLAGATDTQYF
TGCAGTGCTCTGCCGGGACTAGCGGGAGCCACAGATACGCAGTATTTT
>TRBJ2-1|TRBV20-1|TRBD1|-
CSADGWGQGPYNEQFF
TGCAGTGCCGACGGCTGGGGACAGGGCCCCTACAATGAGCAGTTCTTC
>TRBJ2-3|TRBV7-3|TRBD2|-
CASSLGTSGENTQYF
TGTGCCAGCAGCTTGGGGACTAGCGGGGAAAATACGCAGTATTTT
>TRBJ1-1|TRBV27|-|few
CASSLYQGMNTEAFF
TGTGCCAGCAGTTTATATCAGGGAATGAACACTGAAGCTTTCTTT